A selection of T cell receptor beta chains follows, all from one sample in a study of shared clonotypes between healthy human individuals. Data came from immunoSEQ multiplex PCR; TCRdb stores just in-frame clones and leaves some out. The table lists around 1.1 million clones, more than 75% of them singletons. The sequencing sample was made of memory CD4+ T cells from PBMCs. Receptor source: a young man in good health. Some clones in this sample may be carry-over from other donors' samples. Both conserved end residues are part of each CDR3. Each record gives: V gene, J gene, clone size, CDR3 protein. Clone size is shown for a subset of rows, as once, few, many or a class of expanded clone.

v_call: TRBV7-2
j_call: TRBJ2-5
clone_size: NA
cdr3_aa: CASSFGEETQYF

v_call: TRBV29-1
j_call: TRBJ2-3
clone_size: NA
cdr3_aa: CSVAGPGDTQYF

v_call: TRBV29-1
j_call: TRBJ2-3
clone_size: NA
cdr3_aa: CSVDESQTDTQYF

v_call: TRBV13
j_call: TRBJ2-2
clone_size: NA
cdr3_aa: CASSLSASGRSPTGELFF

v_call: TRBV11-2
j_call: TRBJ2-3
clone_size: NA
cdr3_aa: CASSRSGSGTDTQYF

v_call: TRBV14
j_call: TRBJ2-3
clone_size: NA
cdr3_aa: CASSQAAGGSDTQYF

v_call: TRBV5-1
j_call: TRBJ1-1
clone_size: NA
cdr3_aa: CASSLGLNTEAFF

v_call: TRBV19
j_call: TRBJ1-5
clone_size: few
cdr3_aa: CASSQGGQRGHQPQHF

v_call: TRBV6-1
j_call: TRBJ1-1
clone_size: NA
cdr3_aa: CASSLRQGGTEAFF

v_call: TRBV9
j_call: TRBJ2-5
clone_size: NA
cdr3_aa: CASSVDSGREETQYF

v_call: TRBV11-2
j_call: TRBJ2-7
clone_size: NA
cdr3_aa: CASSLIRGTGHTPSYEQYF

v_call: TRBV19
j_call: TRBJ1-5
clone_size: NA
cdr3_aa: CASSTQVGDHHQPQHF

v_call: TRBV19
j_call: TRBJ2-7
clone_size: NA
cdr3_aa: CASSIIVGYEQYF

v_call: TRBV29-1
j_call: TRBJ1-1
clone_size: few
cdr3_aa: CSVSSVRETEAFF

v_call: TRBV5-1
j_call: TRBJ2-7
clone_size: NA
cdr3_aa: CASSLRAATPYEQYF

v_call: TRBV10-3
j_call: TRBJ2-1
clone_size: NA
cdr3_aa: CAISESGLRVEQFF

v_call: TRBV4-1
j_call: TRBJ2-7
clone_size: NA
cdr3_aa: CASSQLIGWAYEQYF

v_call: TRBV28
j_call: TRBJ1-2
clone_size: few
cdr3_aa: CASRDNRGYTF

v_call: TRBV28
j_call: TRBJ1-2
clone_size: few
cdr3_aa: CASSAPGQAPWGYTF

v_call: TRBV9
j_call: TRBJ2-1
clone_size: NA
cdr3_aa: CASSGGSGSQNEQFF

v_call: TRBV15
j_call: TRBJ2-1
clone_size: NA
cdr3_aa: CATSGGPYNEQFF

v_call: TRBV7-2
j_call: TRBJ2-7
clone_size: NA
cdr3_aa: CASSLGGLAGEYEQYF

v_call: TRBV2
j_call: TRBJ1-4
clone_size: NA
cdr3_aa: CASSDGGLSEKLFF

v_call: TRBV9
j_call: TRBJ1-1
clone_size: NA
cdr3_aa: CASSAYTGGTEAFF

v_call: TRBV10-3
j_call: TRBJ2-2
clone_size: NA
cdr3_aa: CATREREGTGELFF

v_call: TRBV28
j_call: TRBJ2-7
clone_size: NA
cdr3_aa: CASTSASGTYEQYF

v_call: TRBV28
j_call: TRBJ1-2
clone_size: NA
cdr3_aa: CASIPGGGLPGYTF

v_call: TRBV5-1
j_call: TRBJ2-1
clone_size: NA
cdr3_aa: CASSLGQGGEQFF

v_call: TRBV9
j_call: TRBJ2-5
clone_size: NA
cdr3_aa: CASSVSGRGGTQYF

v_call: TRBV19
j_call: TRBJ1-1
clone_size: NA
cdr3_aa: CASSMAYMNTEAFF

v_call: TRBV7-6
j_call: TRBJ2-1
clone_size: NA
cdr3_aa: CASSPRQGAYEQFF

v_call: TRBV7-2
j_call: TRBJ1-5
clone_size: NA
cdr3_aa: CASSFGGADPGPQHF

v_call: TRBV28
j_call: TRBJ2-5
clone_size: NA
cdr3_aa: CASRETSGRKNQETQYF

v_call: TRBV28
j_call: TRBJ1-1
clone_size: NA
cdr3_aa: CASSQPGLLAFF

v_call: TRBV7-8
j_call: TRBJ2-7
clone_size: NA
cdr3_aa: CASSLARAYEQYF

v_call: TRBV28
j_call: TRBJ1-3
clone_size: NA
cdr3_aa: CACQGALSGNTIYF

v_call: TRBV4-2
j_call: TRBJ2-1
clone_size: NA
cdr3_aa: CASSRTGADGGNEQFF

v_call: TRBV14
j_call: TRBJ1-1
clone_size: NA
cdr3_aa: CASSQDPPMTEAFF

v_call: TRBV11-1
j_call: TRBJ2-1
clone_size: NA
cdr3_aa: CASSGQRKRDEQFF

v_call: TRBV7-2
j_call: TRBJ2-2
clone_size: once
cdr3_aa: CASSLTGTGAGELFF

v_call: TRBV5-5
j_call: TRBJ2-5
clone_size: NA
cdr3_aa: CASTRGGAGQETQYF

v_call: TRBV6-6
j_call: TRBJ1-3
clone_size: NA
cdr3_aa: CASSYSLGNTIYF

v_call: TRBV10-2
j_call: TRBJ2-1
clone_size: NA
cdr3_aa: CASSVASSYNEQFF

v_call: TRBV5-1
j_call: TRBJ1-2
clone_size: NA
cdr3_aa: CASSLERANYGYTF

v_call: TRBV7-9
j_call: TRBJ1-1
clone_size: few
cdr3_aa: CASSPKGLNTEAFF

v_call: TRBV5-4
j_call: TRBJ1-2
clone_size: once
cdr3_aa: CASSPGQGALTTYGYTF

v_call: TRBV5-4
j_call: TRBJ1-1
clone_size: NA
cdr3_aa: CASSLAGQGMNTEAFF

v_call: TRBV6-1
j_call: TRBJ1-1
clone_size: once
cdr3_aa: CASSEASRNTEAFF

v_call: TRBV2
j_call: TRBJ1-1
clone_size: NA
cdr3_aa: CASAKLRDTEAFF

v_call: TRBV18
j_call: TRBJ2-7
clone_size: NA
cdr3_aa: CASSPDSIRGYEQYF